These 21 T cell receptor beta chains came from one sample sequenced in a study of T cell responses to AZD1222 COVID-19 vaccine. Produced via immunoSEQ multiplex PCR; TCRdb's table is partial and in-frame only. Of 150,000 to 200,000 clones listed, around 87% were seen once; the top ten hold 2.5% to 3%. The source was peripheral blood, collected on day 0 of MenACWY control vaccination. The receptors originated from an adult in good health.

The chain uses TRBV4-2 and TRBJ2-5; a possible D gene is TRBD1 (6 bases). Trimming removed 1 base at V and 2 bases at J, with 11 bases between. Germline CDR1 and CDR2: LGHNA and YNFKEQ. This CDR3 has 15 residues. This CDR3 is CASSQGGPEQETQYF. The CDR3 DNA reads as TGTGCCAGCAGCCAAGGGGGGCCCGAACAAGAGACCCAGTACTTC.

The sample holds a few counts of this clone. The CDR3 DNA reads TGTGCCAGCCGGGACAGCCTCAATCAGCCCCAGCATTTT. Encoded protein: CASRDSLNQPQHF. The chain uses TRBV6-5 and TRBJ1-5; 7 bases match TRBD1. This CDR3 region has 13 residues. Germline-derived CDR1 and CDR2 are MNHEY and SVGAGI. The V gene end was trimmed by 8 bases and the J gene end by 3 bases; junction bases not matched to a gene: 4.

This chain links TRBV7-9 with TRBJ2-4; TRBD1 matches at 7 bases. V shed 6 bases, J shed 7 bases, and the junction held 12 bases outside the gene matches. Germline V gene sequence: CDR1 SEHNR, CDR2 FQNEAQ (reference sequence). The CDR3 totals 15 residues. CDR3 protein: CASSWPNQGQNIQYF. The CDR3 DNA reads TGTGCCAGCAGTTGGCCTAACCAGGGACAGAACATTCAGTACTTC.

The chain is built from TRBV9 and TRBJ2-6, with D possibly TRBD2 on 5 matching bases. V was clipped by 3 bases and J by 4 bases, with 14 bases between them. The CDR3 spans 16 residues. Germline lookup yields CDR1 SGDLS and CDR2 YYNGEE. The CDR3 reads CASSGGQVGGANVLTF. Here the CDR3 DNA reads TGTGCCAGCAGCGGAGGGCAGGTGGGAGGGGCCAACGTCCTGACTTTC.

The gene calls are TRBV19 and TRBJ2-1; 7 nucleotides align to TRBD2. CDR1 is LNHDA, CDR2 SQIVND, per germline (reference sequence). V dropped 4 bases and J dropped 0; count of bases not matched to a gene: 18. The CDR3 runs to 20 residues. Written as DNA, the CDR3 is TGTGCCAGTAGTACCTTAGCGGGCGGGAAAACCCAGAGCTCCTACAATGAGCAGTTCTTC. The encoded protein is CASSTLAGGKTQSSYNEQFF.

The genes are TRBV9 and TRBJ2-3; D gene ambiguous. There are 13 residues in the CDR3. The germline V and J ends were trimmed by 3 bases and 8 bases, with 13 bases remaining between them. CDR1 SGDLS and CDR2 YYNGEE come from the germline V gene. The CDR3 protein is CASSAYPSGTQYF. The CDR3 bases are TGTGCCAGCAGCGCCTACCCTTCCGGTACGCAGTATTTT.

This chain connects TRBV10-3 to TRBJ2-2, with a weak D call TRBD1 (6 bases). The CDR3 contains 16 residues. V was clipped by 8 bases and J by 0 bases, with 16 bases between them. Germline CDR1 reads ENHRY; CDR2 reads SYGVKD. CDR3 region: CAIGGVTGSNTGELFF. DNA for the CDR3: TGTGCCATCGGTGGGGTGACAGGCTCGAACACCGGGGAGCTGTTTTTT.

This chain links TRBV5-7 with TRBJ2-5; unclear D gene. TRBV5-7 is an ORF, and what it does is uncertain. The V end was cut by 3 bases, the J end by 6 bases, with 6 bases between. CDR3 length equals 11 residues. DNA of the CDR3: TGTGCCAGCAGCTCCCGACAGACCCAGTACTTC. Protein product: CASSSRQTQYF.

CDR3 DNA: TGTGCCAGCAGCCAGACAGGGGACGAGACCCAGTACTTC. Encoded protein: CASSQTGDETQYF. This chain links TRBV5-4 with TRBJ2-5; 8 bases fit TRBD1. Germline lookup yields CDR1 SGHNT and CDR2 YYREEE (reference sequence). V dropped 4 bases and J dropped 5; count of bases not matched to a gene: 4. The CDR3 runs to 13 residues.

This chain links TRBV27 with TRBJ2-7; D is tentatively TRBD1 or TRBD2 (5 bases each). This CDR3 comprises 14 residues. Trimming took off 0 bases at V and 4 bases at J, with 10 bases between the two ends. The germline V gene has CDR1 MNHEY and CDR2 SMNVEV (reference sequence). CDR3 amino acids: CASSLSGTQYEQYF. CDR3 bases: TGTGCCAGCAGTTTATCAGGGACCCAGTACGAGCAGTACTTC.

The chain employs TRBV6-1 and TRBJ1-2; D might be TRBD1 (5 bases). The CDR3 runs to 14 residues. Trimming stripped 1 base from V and 4 bases from J, with 10 bases between. Germline loops: CDR1 MNHNS, CDR2 SASEGT. The CDR3 region is CASSEGGTLYGYTF. The CDR3 DNA sequence: TGTGCCAGCAGTGAAGGAGGGACTCTCTATGGCTACACCTTC.

This clone has a handful of counts. This chain connects TRBV28 to TRBJ1-2; D gene unclear. This CDR3 spans 12 amino acids. Germline lookup yields CDR1 MDHEN and CDR2 SYDVKM. Trimming took off 3 bases at V and 6 bases at J, with 8 bases between the two ends. The CDR3 nucleotides read TGTGCCAGCAGTTTGACCTTCGATGGCTACACCTTC. Its translation: CASSLTFDGYTF.

This rearrangement joins TRBV7-9 to TRBJ2-5; D might be TRBD2 (6 bases). This CDR3 region has 14 residues. V shed 5 bases and J shed 5 bases, with 15 bases lying between them. Germline V gene sequence: CDR1 SEHNR, CDR2 FQNEAQ (reference sequence). The CDR3 sequence: CASSTPLARETQYF. The CDR3 DNA reads as TGTGCCAGCAGCACCCCTCTAGCGAGGGAGACCCAGTACTTC. Full variable domain (missing parts from reference TRBV7-9 and TRBJ2-5): DTGVSQNPRHKITKRGQNVTFRCDPISEHNRLYWYRQTLGQGPEFLTYFQNEAQLEKSRLLSDRFSAERPKGSFSTLEIQRTEQGDSAMYLCASSTPLARETQYFGPGTRLLVL.

The chain links TRBV18 to TRBJ2-5; 8 nucleotides match TRBD1. Unmatched junction bases numbered 14, after V lost 6 bases and J lost 5 bases. Germline assignment: CDR1 KGHSH and CDR2 LQKENI. The CDR3 is made up of 16 amino acids. The CDR3 coding sequence is TGTGCCAGCTCTTCAGGACAGGGCCAGCTCATGGAGACCCAGTACTTC. Translated: CASSSGQGQLMETQYF. Supplemented by reference TRBV18 and TRBJ2-5, the full variable domain reads NAGVMQNPRHLVRRRGQEARLRCSPMKGHSHVYWYRQLPEEGLKFMVYLQKENIIDESGMPKERFSAEFPKEGPSILRIQQVVRGDSAAYFCASSSGQGQLMETQYFGPGTRLLVL.

The V and J genes are TRBV30 and TRBJ2-1; D is uncertain. Germline loops: CDR1 GTSNPN, CDR2 SVGIG (reference sequence). This CDR3 is built from 16 residues. Trimming stripped 2 bases from V and 0 bases from J, with 14 bases between. CDR3 DNA sequence: TGTGCCTGGAGTTTCCGGTTGAGTGGCTCCTACAATGAGCAGTTCTTC. The encoded protein is CAWSFRLSGSYNEQFF.

The chain uses TRBV7-9 and TRBJ1-4; maybe TRBD1 (5 bases). The CDR3 has 15 residues. Germline CDR1 is SEHNR and CDR2 is FQNEAQ (reference sequence). The V and J ends lost 1 base and 5 bases respectively, with 11 bases between them. The CDR3 DNA reads as TGTGCCAGCAGCTTAGACGGTGGGGGGAATGAAAAACTGTTTTTT. It translates to CASSLDGGGNEKLFF.

V usage is TRBV3-1 (or the pseudogene TRBV3-2) and J usage is TRBJ2-1; D not certain. Looked up from germline, CDR1 is LGHDT and CDR2 is YNNKEL (reference sequence). Trimming took 3 bases from V and 6 from J, leaving 6 bases between them. The length of the CDR3 is 12 residues. This chain's CDR3 is CASSHTGNEQFF. The DNA for the CDR3 is TGTGCCAGCAGCCATACCGGCAATGAGCAGTTCTTC.

This rearrangement joins TRBV27 to TRBJ1-6; D is unresolved. From germline, CDR1 is MNHEY and CDR2 SMNVEV (reference sequence). Trimming took off 4 bases at V and 3 bases at J, with 7 bases between the two ends. The CDR3 is 14 amino acids. Here the CDR3 reads CASSSRNYNSPLHF. CDR3 sequence (DNA): TGTGCCAGCAGTTCTCGTAACTATAATTCACCCCTCCACTTT.

The chain couples TRBV6-4 to TRBJ2-3; 7 nucleotides agree with TRBD2. V was pared by 3 bases and J by 4 bases, with 4 bases of the junction left unmatched. The CDR3 loop spans 14 amino acids. Germline V gene sequence: CDR1 MRHNA, CDR2 SNTAGT. As DNA, the CDR3 is TGTGCCAGCAGTGATGTTGGGGGGGCAGATACGCAGTATTTT. This translates into CASSDVGGADTQYF.

This chain connects TRBV19 to TRBJ2-7; D uncertain. From germline, CDR1 is LNHDA and CDR2 SQIVND (reference sequence). The V end lost 4 bases, the J end lost 5 bases, and 15 bases lay between the germline ends. CDR3 length: 14 residues. For the CDR3, the DNA is TGTGCCAGTAGTACTCTTTGGGGTAGCCACGAGCAGTACTTC. This sequence encodes CASSTLWGSHEQYF.

The V call is TRBV5-6, the J call TRBJ2-1; 8 bases agree with TRBD1. Germline assignment: CDR1 SGHDT and CDR2 YYEEEE. Trimming cost V 6 bases and J 0 bases; bases outside gene matches: 8. This CDR3 has 16 residues. The CDR3 region has the DNA TGTGCCAGCACCAAAACAGGGGGTAACTCCTACAATGAGCAGTTCTTC. Translating gives CASTKTGGNSYNEQFF. Together with reference TRBV5-6 and TRBJ2-1, the CDR3 gives the full variable domain: DAGVTQSPTHLIKTRGQQVTLRCSPKSGHDTVSWYQQALGQGPQFIFQYYEEEERQRGNFPDRFSGHQFPNYSSELNVNALLLGDSALYLCASTKTGGNSYNEQFFGPGTRLTVL.